The 18 T cell receptor beta chains below were found in one sample sequenced in a study of CD8+CD57+ T cells in acquired aplastic anemia. Using genomic DNA as the template, TCR beta VDJ and CDR3 profiling was carried out. TCRdb re-derived calls from the reads in MiXCR, one entry per CDR3 protein. The sample has 150,000 to 200,000 distinct CDR3 sequences, about 60% seen once. The sequencing input was sorted CD4+, CD8+, or CD8+CD57+ T cells (not recorded which) from PBMCs. The receptor source for this set is a human donor in good health.

The V call is TRBV24-1, the J call TRBJ2-5; TRBD1 is a possible D gene (5 bases). CDR3 length: 17 residues. V was cut by 3 bases and J by 5 bases, with 21 bases left in between. Germline CDR1 KGHDR, CDR2 SFDVKD. CDR3 nucleotide sequence: TGTGCCACCAGTGATGGGGCCCAGGGAAGGATGGAGGAGACCCAGTACTTC. It encodes CATSDGAQGRMEETQYF.

The CDR3 DNA is TGTGCCACCAGTAATGGGGTCCTCGCGGAAGCTTTCTTT. Protein: CATSNGVLAEAFF. This chain uses TRBV24-1 with TRBJ1-1; D remains unclear. Trimming left V 6 bases short and J 8 bases short, with 15 bases between. Per the germline V gene, CDR1 is KGHDR and CDR2 is SFDVKD. The CDR3 extends over 13 amino acids.

The table lists this clonotype with a few counts. V gene TRBV20-1 combines with J gene TRBJ1-2, with 9 bases aligning to TRBD1. Germline assignment: CDR1 DFQATT and CDR2 SNEGSKA (reference sequence). Trimming took 5 bases from V and 9 from J; bases not matched to a gene: 4. This CDR3 is 11 amino acids long. As DNA, the CDR3 is TGCAGTGCTCCGGGACAGGGTAGCTACACCTTC. It is translated as CSAPGQGSYTF.

The rearrangement uses TRBV7-8 and TRBJ1-1; 7 nucleotides align to TRBD1. Germline V gene lookup returns CDR1 SGHVS and CDR2 FQNEAQ. V trimming: 4 bases; J trimming: 2 bases; junction bases outside the gene matches: 13. The CDR3 consists of 17 residues. The CDR3 protein is CASSSDLDRVSNTEAFF. Here the CDR3 DNA reads TGTGCCAGCAGCTCCGACCTTGACAGGGTATCCAACACTGAAGCTTTCTTT. Using reference TRBV7-8 and TRBJ1-1 for the parts outside the CDR3, the full variable domain is GAGVSQSPRYKVAKRGQDVALRCDPISGHVSLFWYQQALGQGPEFLTYFQNEAQLDKSGLPSDRFFAERPEGSVSTLKIQRTQQEDSAVYLCASSSDLDRVSNTEAFFGQGTRLTVV.

Only a few counts were recorded for this clonotype. The V call is TRBV10-3, the J call TRBJ1-6; 10 nucleotides align to TRBD1. Looked up from germline, CDR1 is ENHRY and CDR2 is SYGVKD. The CDR3 totals 14 residues. V lost 6 bases to trimming and J lost 8 bases; unmatched junction nucleotides: 4. CDR3: CAIRAGQGDSPLHF. The CDR3 coding sequence is TGTGCCATCAGGGCCGGACAGGGGGATTCACCCCTCCACTTT.

In its sample, this clonotype was seen many times. CDR3 in amino acids: CASSLEAVMNTEAFF. CDR3 bases: TGTGCCAGCAGTTTAGAGGCAGTCATGAACACTGAAGCTTTCTTT. This chain uses TRBV12-3 or TRBV12-4 with TRBJ1-1; D gene uncertain. V was clipped by 1 base and J by 0 bases, with 9 bases between them. The CDR3 is made up of 15 amino acids.

The chain's CDR3 is CASSTGQGGGQTQYF. The DNA of the CDR3 is TGTGCCAGTAGTACGGGACAGGGAGGCGGACAGACCCAGTACTTC. This chain links TRBV19 with TRBJ2-5, with TRBD1 identical over 9 bases. The V gene end was trimmed by 4 bases and the J gene end by 6 bases; junction bases not matched to a gene: 9. This CDR3 spans 15 amino acids. In germline, CDR1 is LNHDA, CDR2 SQIVND (reference sequence).

The chain combines TRBV25-1 with TRBJ1-2; 9 bases map to TRBD1. The CDR3 consists of 15 residues. V lost 0 bases, J lost 8 bases, and 7 bases stayed unmatched. CDR1 is MGHDK and CDR2 is SYGVNS in the germline V gene. In DNA form, the CDR3 reads TGTGCCAGCAGTGAATATGCCGGGACAGGGCGCGGCTACACCTTC. Protein sequence: CASSEYAGTGRGYTF.

This chain links TRBV9 with TRBJ2-7; 10 bases match TRBD2. The CDR3 sequence is 14 residues long. CDR1 SGDLS and CDR2 YYNGEE come from the germline V gene. After removal of 4 bases from V and 5 bases from J, the junction contained 6 bases not matched to a gene. The DNA for the CDR3 is TGTGCCAGCAGCCCTAGCGGGAGTGTCCACGAGCAGTACTTC. Amino acids: CASSPSGSVHEQYF.

Many counts were recorded for this clonotype. J is TRBJ1-2 and V is TRBV20-1; D unresolved. Germline CDR1 is DFQATT and CDR2 is SNEGSKA (reference sequence). The CDR3 loop spans 13 amino acids. The V and J ends lost 3 bases and 3 bases respectively, with 11 bases between them. CDR3 DNA: TGCAGTGCTAGGGATTACAGAGACTATGGCTACACCTTC. The encoded protein is CSARDYRDYGYTF.

This clonotype has a count of ten or more. The V gene is TRBV6-4, the J gene TRBJ2-2; the D is unclear. Looked up from germline, CDR1 is MRHNA and CDR2 is SNTAGT. Trimming shortened V by 2 bases and J by 3 bases, and 4 bases separated the two germline ends. The CDR3 covers 13 residues. For the CDR3, the DNA is TGTGCCAGCAGTGACAGGGACACCGGGGAGCTGTTTTTT. This translates into CASSDRDTGELFF.

There are many counts of this clonotype. Since the CDR3 does not end with the conserved phenylalanine or tryptophan, this likely comes from a read error. This rearrangement joins TRBV29-1 to TRBJ2-7; TRBD2 matches 7 bases. J gave up 0 bases and V 4 bases, and 0 bases lay outside the gene matches. The CDR3 spans 12 residues. CDR1 is SQVTM and CDR2 is ANQGSEA in the germline V gene. CDR3 DNA: TGCAGCGTTGGGGACTACTCCTACGAGCAGTACCTC. Translated, it gives CSVGDYSYEQYL.

The CDR3 coding sequence is TGCAGTGCTAAGGGCCCTAGCGGGGGGAGCCCAGATACGCAGTATTTT. It is translated as CSAKGPSGGSPDTQYF. The gene calls are TRBV20-1 and TRBJ2-3, with 11 bases aligning to TRBD2. Germline V lookup: CDR1 DFQATT, CDR2 SNEGSKA (reference sequence). The V gene end was trimmed by 4 bases and the J gene end by 4 bases; junction bases not matched to a gene: 10. This CDR3 contains 16 residues.

The chain couples TRBV2 to TRBJ2-7; the match to TRBD1 covers 10 bases. Germline V lookup: CDR1 SNHLY, CDR2 FYNNEI. This CDR3 has 14 amino acids. CDR3 DNA sequence: TGTGCGACCGGGACGGGGACAGGGGCGGAGGAGCAGTACTTC. Translated, it gives CATGTGTGAEEQYF.

The V gene is TRBV13, the J gene TRBJ1-2, with unresolved D. Trimming removed 6 bases from V and 8 bases from J, with 16 bases in between. The CDR3 is 13 amino acids. The germline V gene encodes CDR1 PRHDT and CDR2 FYEKMQ (reference sequence). Here the CDR3 reads CASSYGRRAGYTF. In nucleotides, the CDR3 is TGTGCCAGCAGTTACGGGCGGCGGGCCGGCTACACCTTC.

The chain carries TRBV10-1 and TRBJ2-3, with D unclear. Trimming removed 6 bases from V and 0 bases from J, with 10 bases in between. CDR3 length equals 14 residues. Per the germline V gene, CDR1 is WNHNN and CDR2 is SYGVQD (reference sequence). CDR3 nucleotides: TGCGCCAGCAGAGAATCCTCCAGCACAGATACGCAGTATTTT. Protein: CASRESSSTDTQYF.

The chain links TRBV7-9 to TRBJ2-7, with D possibly matching TRBD1 (5 bases). The germline gives CDR1 SEHNR, CDR2 FQNEAQ (reference sequence). The CDR3 covers 15 residues. V lost 4 bases and J lost 3, with 16 bases in between. The CDR3 protein is CASSSSPFRGYEQYF. The CDR3 DNA follows: TGTGCCAGCAGCTCCTCCCCTTTTAGGGGCTACGAGCAGTACTTC.

V gene TRBV15 combines with J gene TRBJ2-2, with no clear D. The germline V and J ends were trimmed by 0 bases and 6 bases, with 11 bases remaining between them. The CDR3 length is 15 residues. The V gene's germline CDR1 is LNHNV and CDR2 YYDKDF (reference sequence). The CDR3 nucleotides read TGTGCCACCAGCAGAGATCGTGCAGGCCCCGGGGAGCTGTTTTTT. Its translation is CATSRDRAGPGELFF.